A selection of T cell receptor beta chains follows, all from one sample in a study of cytomegalovirus exposure and HLA in healthy donors. TCRdb's table, derived via immunoSEQ multiplex PCR, lists solely in-frame clones and lacks some. The sample records some 150,000 clones, 60% to 80% being singletons. The sequenced sample consisted of PBMCs. The receptors derive from a female donor in good health and CMV-seronegative. The CDR3 runs from the conserved cysteine through the conserved F or W. Each record gives: CDR3 length, D gene, J gene, V gene, clone size, CDR3 protein, CDR3 DNA. The D gene is left open where the match is weak. Size values are once, few and many counts, or a class for expanded clones, and some rows have none.

length: 14
D: NA
J: TRBJ1-2
V: TRBV27
size: NA
CDR3: CASSQAGRGYGYTF
DNA: TGTGCCAGCAGTCAAGCAGGGCGGGGCTATGGCTACACCTTC

length: 16
D: NA
J: TRBJ1-1
V: TRBV28
size: NA
CDR3: CASSKGFGQGNTEAFF
DNA: TGTGCCAGCAGTAAAGGCTTTGGGCAGGGAAACACTGAAGCTTTCTTT

length: 17
D: TRBD1
J: TRBJ1-2
V: TRBV28
size: NA
CDR3: CASSSGQGVDWFYGYTF
DNA: TGTGCCAGCAGTTCCGGACAGGGGGTGGACTGGTTCTATGGCTACACCTTC

length: 18
D: NA
J: TRBJ2-1
V: TRBV6-4
size: few
CDR3: CASSARWVGGGAYNEQFF
DNA: TGTGCCAGCAGTGCTCGATGGGTGGGAGGCGGCGCCTACAATGAGCAGTTCTTC

length: 16
D: NA
J: TRBJ1-2
V: TRBV9
size: NA
CDR3: CASYQETGGAGYGYTF
DNA: TGTGCCAGCTACCAAGAGACGGGGGGCGCCGGGTATGGCTACACCTTC

length: 16
D: TRBD2
J: TRBJ2-7
V: TRBV2
size: NA
CDR3: CASRKGLADSSYEQYF
DNA: TGTGCCAGCCGAAAAGGGCTAGCGGACTCCTCCTACGAGCAGTACTTC

length: 14
D: TRBD1
J: TRBJ2-3
V: TRBV10-3
size: NA
CDR3: CAISEQGATDTQYF
DNA: TGTGCCATCAGTGAGCAGGGGGCGACAGATACGCAGTATTTT

length: 14
D: TRBD1
J: TRBJ1-2
V: TRBV6-1
size: NA
CDR3: CASSESGQVPGYTF
DNA: TGTGCCAGCAGTGAGAGTGGACAGGTCCCTGGCTACACCTTC

length: 14
D: TRBD1
J: TRBJ1-2
V: TRBV5-6
size: NA
CDR3: CASSQRGRDYGYTF
DNA: TGTGCCAGCAGCCAAAGGGGGCGGGACTATGGCTACACCTTC

length: 15
D: TRBD2
J: TRBJ2-5
V: TRBV5-5
size: NA
CDR3: CASSLGGGNRETQYF
DNA: TGTGCCAGCAGCTTGGGGGGGGGAAATCGGGAGACCCAGTACTTC

length: 16
D: NA
J: TRBJ1-5
V: TRBV7-9
size: NA
CDR3: CSSSLDARGLNQPQHF
DNA: TGTTCCAGCAGCTTAGACGCCAGAGGACTAAATCAGCCCCAGCATTTT

length: 14
D: TRBD2
J: TRBJ2-2
V: TRBV2
size: few
CDR3: CASRERENTGELFF
DNA: TGTGCCAGCAGAGAGCGGGAGAACACCGGGGAGCTGTTTTTT

length: 15
D: TRBD1
J: TRBJ1-6
V: TRBV7-8
size: NA
CDR3: CASSGGTGYNSPLHF
DNA: TGTGCCAGCAGCGGCGGGACAGGATATAATTCACCCCTCCACTTT

length: 13
D: TRBD2
J: TRBJ2-3
V: TRBV25-1
size: NA
CDR3: CASRTSMTDTQYF
DNA: TGTGCCAGCAGGACTAGCATGACAGATACGCAGTATTTT

length: 14
D: NA
J: TRBJ2-1
V: TRBV2
size: NA
CDR3: CASSLRRGGHEQFF
DNA: TGTGCCAGCAGTCTACGGCGTGGGGGCCATGAGCAGTTCTTC

length: 15
D: TRBD1
J: TRBJ2-7
V: TRBV6-1
size: few
CDR3: CASSEGQGFTYEQYF
DNA: TGTGCCAGCAGTGAAGGACAGGGGTTCACCTACGAGCAGTACTTC

length: 18
D: NA
J: TRBJ1-4
V: TRBV7-6
size: once
CDR3: CASSSSARGRSLGEKLFF
DNA: TGTGCCAGCAGCTCCTCGGCCAGGGGAAGGAGTTTAGGTGAAAAACTGTTTTTT

length: 14
D: NA
J: TRBJ1-2
V: TRBV28
size: NA
CDR3: CASSSLGGPYGYTF
DNA: TGTGCCAGCAGTTCTCTCGGGGGTCCCTATGGCTACACCTTC

length: 15
D: NA
J: TRBJ2-7
V: TRBV12-5
size: NA
CDR3: CASGLVGQGSDEQYF
DNA: TGTGCTAGTGGTTTGGTAGGGCAGGGGTCGGACGAGCAGTACTTC

length: 17
D: TRBD2
J: TRBJ2-7
V: TRBV27
size: NA
CDR3: CASSFLGLAGASYEQYF
DNA: TGTGCCAGCAGTTTCCTGGGACTAGCGGGAGCCTCCTACGAGCAGTACTTC

length: 16
D: TRBD1
J: TRBJ1-4
V: TRBV28
size: once
CDR3: CASSLLRQGANEKLFF
DNA: TGTGCCAGCAGTTTACTTCGACAGGGGGCCAATGAAAAACTGTTTTTT

length: 16
D: NA
J: TRBJ1-2
V: TRBV18
size: NA
CDR3: CASSPLGEADNYGYTF
DNA: TGTGCCAGCTCACCACTCGGAGAGGCTGATAACTATGGCTACACCTTC

length: 15
D: NA
J: TRBJ2-2
V: TRBV5-1
size: once
CDR3: CASSSDSPNTGELFF
DNA: TGCGCCAGCAGCTCGGACAGTCCGAACACCGGGGAGCTGTTTTTT

length: 15
D: NA
J: TRBJ2-7
V: TRBV9
size: NA
CDR3: CASSVGASPQDEQYF
DNA: TGTGCCAGCAGCGTAGGCGCCTCCCCGCAGGACGAGCAGTACTTC

length: 14
D: TRBD2
J: TRBJ2-2
V: TRBV7-8
size: once
CDR3: CASVANRGAGELFF
DNA: TGTGCCAGCGTCGCCAACCGGGGGGCCGGGGAGCTGTTTTTT

length: 16
D: TRBD2
J: TRBJ2-7
V: TRBV28
size: NA
CDR3: CASSPDTSVPFYEQYF
DNA: TGTGCCAGCAGCCCGGATACTAGCGTTCCGTTTTACGAGCAGTACTTC